This T cell receptor beta chain emerged from a study of human T cells and chemical hapten exposure. As for the study in general: Patches that contained 0.01% DPC were applied to the upper back and read at 6 days.

This clonotype has only a few counts. The time point: patch test 3, about 24 weeks after DPC sensitization. Described treatment: therapeutic diphenylcyclopropenone sensitization with weekly scalp DPC. Ahead of each patch test application, blood was drawn. Trimming took 4 bases from V and 5 from J, leaving 18 bases between them. This CDR3 has 15 amino acids. CDR1 and CDR2 from the germline V gene are SGHAT and FQDESV (reference sequence). Original methodology: Counts of TCRs in each sample centred on a median of about 99,000 and extended from about 20,000 to 690,000. In TCRdb, the RACE reads were re-called with MiXCR into one record per CDR3 protein. The V and J calls reflect TCRdb's pipeline rather than the authors' work. The sample includes about 84,000 distinct CDR3 sequences, 10% to 11% of them seen just once.

The sample in question was whole blood, obtained in connection with sensitization to the hapten diphenylcyclopropenone (DPC). The receptor was isolated from a woman in her 50s with alopecia areata. Some clones in this sample may be carry-over from other donors' samples. V gene TRBV11-1 combines with J gene TRBJ2-7; D is unclear. DNA of the CDR3: TGTGCCAGCAGCTCAAGACCCATTCTTTTCGACGAGCAGTACTTC. Translated: CASSSRPILFDEQYF. Full variable domain (outside the CDR3, taken from reference TRBV11-1 and TRBJ2-7): EAEVAQSPRYKITEKSQAVAFWCDPISGHATLYWYRQILGQGPELLVQFQDESVVDDSQLPKDRFSAERLKGVDSTLKIQPAELGDSAMYLCASSSRPILFDEQYFGPGTRLTVT.